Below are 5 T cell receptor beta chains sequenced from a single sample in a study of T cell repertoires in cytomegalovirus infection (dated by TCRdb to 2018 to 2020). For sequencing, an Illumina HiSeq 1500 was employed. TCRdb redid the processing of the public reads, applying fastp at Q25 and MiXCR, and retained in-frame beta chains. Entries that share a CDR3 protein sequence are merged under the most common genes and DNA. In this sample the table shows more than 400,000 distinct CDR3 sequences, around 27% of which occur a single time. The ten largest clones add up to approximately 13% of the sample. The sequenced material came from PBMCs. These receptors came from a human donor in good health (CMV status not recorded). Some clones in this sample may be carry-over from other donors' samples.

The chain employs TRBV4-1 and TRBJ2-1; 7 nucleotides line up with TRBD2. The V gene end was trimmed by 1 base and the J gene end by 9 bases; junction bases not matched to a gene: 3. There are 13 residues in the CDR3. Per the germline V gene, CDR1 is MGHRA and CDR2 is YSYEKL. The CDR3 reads CASSQVGGAEQFF. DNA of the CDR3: TGCGCCAGCAGCCAAGTGGGAGGGGCTGAGCAGTTCTTC.

The CDR3 DNA follows: TGTGCCAGCAGGGATTTAGGGTATGGCTACACCTTC. It is translated as CASRDLGYGYTF. The genes are TRBV12-3 or TRBV12-4 and TRBJ1-2, with D uncertain. The CDR3 sequence is 12 residues long. Trimming left V 6 bases short and J 5 bases short, with 10 bases between.

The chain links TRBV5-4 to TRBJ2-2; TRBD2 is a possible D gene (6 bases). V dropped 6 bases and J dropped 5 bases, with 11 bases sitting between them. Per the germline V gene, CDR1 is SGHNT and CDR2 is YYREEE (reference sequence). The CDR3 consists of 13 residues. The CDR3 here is CASKYAGTGELFF. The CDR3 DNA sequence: TGTGCCAGCAAGTACGCGGGAACCGGGGAGCTGTTTTTT.

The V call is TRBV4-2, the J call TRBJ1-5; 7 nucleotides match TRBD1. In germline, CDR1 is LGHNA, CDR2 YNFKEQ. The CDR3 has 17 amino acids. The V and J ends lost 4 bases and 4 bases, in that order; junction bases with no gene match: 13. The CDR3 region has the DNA TGTGCCAGCAGCCCAGATTCGGGACAGCGAATTAATCAGCCCCAGCATTTT. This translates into CASSPDSGQRINQPQHF.

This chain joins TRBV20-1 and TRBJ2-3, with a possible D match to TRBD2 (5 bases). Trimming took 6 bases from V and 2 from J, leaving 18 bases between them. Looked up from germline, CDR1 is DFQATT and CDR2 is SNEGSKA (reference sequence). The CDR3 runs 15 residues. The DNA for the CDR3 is TGCAGTGCGAACAATGGACTGGAACCCACAGATACGCAGTATTTT. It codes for CSANNGLEPTDTQYF.